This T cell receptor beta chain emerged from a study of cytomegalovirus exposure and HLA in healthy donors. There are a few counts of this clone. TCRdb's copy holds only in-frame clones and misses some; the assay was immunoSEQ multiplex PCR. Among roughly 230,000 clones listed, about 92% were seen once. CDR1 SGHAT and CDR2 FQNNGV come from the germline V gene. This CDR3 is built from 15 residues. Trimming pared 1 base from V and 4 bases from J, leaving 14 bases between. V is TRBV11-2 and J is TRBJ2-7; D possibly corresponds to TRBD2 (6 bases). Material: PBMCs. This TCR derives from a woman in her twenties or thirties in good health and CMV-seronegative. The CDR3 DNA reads TGTGCCAGCAGCTTAGCCCCCGGGAGATCGTACGAGCAGTACTTC. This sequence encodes CASSLAPGRSYEQYF.